This T cell receptor (beta chain) was found in a study of cytomegalovirus exposure and HLA in healthy donors. Both 60 Vbeta primers and 13 Jbeta primers went into the PCR. The table came from immunoSEQ multiplex PCR; TCRdb's copy has only in-frame clones and leaves some out. The sample shows about 98,000 clones, about 81% of them seen only once. For this clone: Its antigen remains unidentified.

Broader study findings: Association of approximately 16,000 TCR beta sequences with HLA alleles was found at 0.05 false discovery rate in a later analysis.

Participants comprised healthy donors of bone marrow. CDR1 and CDR2 (germline): SGHDN, FVKESK. The CDR3 covers 15 residues. V was cut by 2 bases and J by 7 bases, with 12 bases left in between. Sample: PBMCs. The J gene is TRBJ1-6, the V gene TRBV14; D is possibly TRBD1 (6 bases). This sequence originates from a man aged 40-49 years in good health and CMV-seronegative. CDR3 DNA: TGTGCCAGCAGCCAAATGACAGGCCGAAATTCACCCCTCCACTTT. Translated: CASSQMTGRNSPLHF. The entire variable domain, with the rest obtained from reference TRBV14 and TRBJ1-6, is as follows: EAGVTQFPSHSVIEKGQTVTLRCDPISGHDNLYWYRRVMGKEIKFLLHFVKESKQDESGMPNNRFLAERTGGTYSTLKVQPAELEDSGVYFCASSQMTGRNSPLHFGNGTRLTVT.